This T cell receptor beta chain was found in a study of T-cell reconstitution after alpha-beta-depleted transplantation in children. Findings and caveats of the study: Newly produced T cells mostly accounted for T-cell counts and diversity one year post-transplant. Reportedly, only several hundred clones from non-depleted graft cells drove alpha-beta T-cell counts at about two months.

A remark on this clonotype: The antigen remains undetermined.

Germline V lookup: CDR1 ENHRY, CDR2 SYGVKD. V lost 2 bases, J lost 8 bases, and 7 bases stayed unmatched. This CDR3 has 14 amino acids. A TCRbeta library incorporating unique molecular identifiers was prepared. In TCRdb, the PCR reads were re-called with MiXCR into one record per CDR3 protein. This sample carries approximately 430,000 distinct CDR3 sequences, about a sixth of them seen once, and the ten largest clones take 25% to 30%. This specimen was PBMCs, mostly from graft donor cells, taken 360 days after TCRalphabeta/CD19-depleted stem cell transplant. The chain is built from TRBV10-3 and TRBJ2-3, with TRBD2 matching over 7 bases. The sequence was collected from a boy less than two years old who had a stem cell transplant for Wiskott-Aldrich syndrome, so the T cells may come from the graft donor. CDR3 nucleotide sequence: TGTGCCATCAGTGAGCTAGCGGCTCGAGGTACGCAGTATTTT. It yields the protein CAISELAARGTQYF.